Each of the 2 T cell receptor beta chains below was sequenced from the same sample in a study of CD8 T cells in ankylosing spondylitis. TCRdb ran MiXCR on the 5' RACE reads and lists one entry per CDR3 protein. The sample contains 300,000 to 400,000 distinct CDR3 sequences, roughly 22% of which appear only once. The sample was blood, either unsorted or a sorted T cell fraction (not recorded which). These receptor sequences come from a male donor with ankylosing spondylitis or in good health (not recorded which).

This clonotype was counted a few times. The chain joins TRBV7-2 to TRBJ2-5; the D is unclear. Germline CDR1 and CDR2: SGHTA and FQGNSA. The CDR3 is 17 residues long. Trimming removed 0 bases from V and 4 bases from J, with 18 bases in between. The CDR3 sequence: CASSLARVYQPPETQYF. CDR3 nucleotides: TGTGCCAGCAGCTTAGCACGTGTCTACCAACCCCCAGAGACCCAGTACTTC.

J is TRBJ2-1 and V is TRBV5-1; 12 nucleotides line up with TRBD2. CDR3 length: 16 residues. J gave up 10 bases and V 1 base, and 9 bases lay outside the gene matches. CDR1 is SGHRS, CDR2 YFSETQ, per germline. DNA for the CDR3: TGCGCCAGCAGCTTGTCACCTAGCGGGGGGGCGGGGGAGCAGTTCTTC. Its protein product is CASSLSPSGGAGEQFF.